This T cell receptor beta chain was identified in a study of control samples from healthy donors and cancer patients (dated by TCRdb to 2020 to 2021). Receptors were amplified or captured by the immunoSEQ multiplex PCR assay. In TCRdb, the immuneACCESS table is reduced to in-frame sequences with V and J assigned. These tables do not hold every clone; where another copy was compared, an unresolved V gene accounts for under half, and the others remain unexplained. The sample yields some 120,000 clones; 75% to 95% were counted once. Around 8.1% of the sample goes to the ten largest clones. A note on this clone: There is no known antigen for this receptor. Nothing much larger sits one base from this clone, and base qualities are not available.

The V and J ends are trimmed by 1 base and 0 bases, leaving 10 bases between them. Taken from the germline V gene, the CDR1 and CDR2 loops are SGHRS and YFSETQ. From the cysteine up to the phenylalanine, the CDR3 has a length of 15 residues. The CDR3 DNA has 45 bases and is translated from base 1. The receptor's source is a man younger than 35 in good health. Source material: blood. The V and J genes are TRBV5-1 and TRBJ2-5; the best D guess is TRBD2, with 6 bases matching. CDR3 reads: CASSLRGLDQETQYF. The DNA sequence follows: TGCGCCAGCAGCTTGAGGGGACTTGACCAAGAGACCCAGTACTTC.